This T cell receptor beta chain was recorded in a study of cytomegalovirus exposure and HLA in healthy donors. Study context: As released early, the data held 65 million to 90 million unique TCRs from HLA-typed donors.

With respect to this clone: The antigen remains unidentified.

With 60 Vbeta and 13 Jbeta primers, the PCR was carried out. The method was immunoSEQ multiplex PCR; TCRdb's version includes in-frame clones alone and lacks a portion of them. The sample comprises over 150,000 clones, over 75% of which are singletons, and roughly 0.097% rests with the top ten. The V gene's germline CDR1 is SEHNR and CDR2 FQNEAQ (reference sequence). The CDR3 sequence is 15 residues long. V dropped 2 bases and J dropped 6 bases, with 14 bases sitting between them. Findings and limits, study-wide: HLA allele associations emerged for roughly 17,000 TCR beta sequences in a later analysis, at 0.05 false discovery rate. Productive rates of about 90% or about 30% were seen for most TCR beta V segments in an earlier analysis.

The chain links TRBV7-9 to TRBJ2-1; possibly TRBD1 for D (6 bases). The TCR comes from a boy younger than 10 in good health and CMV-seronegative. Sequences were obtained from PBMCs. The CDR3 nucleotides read TGTGCCAGCAGCTTACAGGGGCTCCAGGGCAATGAGCAGTTCTTC. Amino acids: CASSLQGLQGNEQFF.